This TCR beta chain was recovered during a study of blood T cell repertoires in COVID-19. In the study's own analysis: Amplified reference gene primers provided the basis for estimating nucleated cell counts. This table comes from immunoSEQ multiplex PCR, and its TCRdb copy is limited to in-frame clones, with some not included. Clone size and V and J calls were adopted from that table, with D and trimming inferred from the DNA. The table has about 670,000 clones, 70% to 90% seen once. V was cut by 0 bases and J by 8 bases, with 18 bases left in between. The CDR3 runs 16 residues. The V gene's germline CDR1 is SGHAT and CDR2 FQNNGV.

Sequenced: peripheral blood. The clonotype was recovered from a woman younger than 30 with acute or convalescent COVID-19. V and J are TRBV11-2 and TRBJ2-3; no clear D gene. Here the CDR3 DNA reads TGTGCCAGCAGCTTAGAGAGGTTTCTTGATACCCCTACGCAGTATTTT. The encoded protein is CASSLERFLDTPTQYF.